Shown below are 2 T cell receptor beta chains from a single sample sequenced in a study of beta chain features in type 1 diabetes. Of the isolated RNA, all was reverse transcribed, and so the sequenced material was expressed TCRB transcripts. Data came from immunoSEQ multiplex PCR; TCRdb stores just in-frame clones and leaves some out. Among around 350,000 clones listed, 10% to 15% were seen once. The sequenced material came from naive CD4+ T cells from blood. The receptors derive from a man younger than 30 in good health.

V is TRBV5-5 and J is TRBJ1-1, with 8 bases fitting TRBD1. This CDR3 spans 14 amino acids. Germline CDR1 SGHKS, CDR2 YYEKEE (reference sequence). J gave up 3 bases and V 6 bases, and 7 bases lay outside the gene matches. The CDR3 sequence: CASIRQGQDTEAFF. The DNA of the CDR3 is TGTGCCAGCATTAGACAGGGGCAGGACACTGAAGCTTTCTTT. Together with reference TRBV5-5 and TRBJ1-1, the CDR3 gives the full variable domain: DAGVTQSPTHLIKTRGQQVTLRCSPISGHKSVSWYQQVLGQGPQFIFQYYEKEERGRGNFPDRFSARQFPNYSSELNVNALLLGDSALYLCASIRQGQDTEAFFGQGTRLTVV.

The chain combines TRBV15 with TRBJ2-7, with TRBD2 matching over 13 bases. Germline V CDR1 and CDR2: LNHNV, YYDKDF (reference sequence). J was trimmed by 0 bases and V by 3 bases; bases with no gene match: 5. The CDR3 has 17 amino acids. This CDR3 is CATSRGLAGTSSYEQYF. DNA of the CDR3: TGTGCCACCAGCAGGGGACTAGCGGGGACGAGCTCCTACGAGCAGTACTTC.